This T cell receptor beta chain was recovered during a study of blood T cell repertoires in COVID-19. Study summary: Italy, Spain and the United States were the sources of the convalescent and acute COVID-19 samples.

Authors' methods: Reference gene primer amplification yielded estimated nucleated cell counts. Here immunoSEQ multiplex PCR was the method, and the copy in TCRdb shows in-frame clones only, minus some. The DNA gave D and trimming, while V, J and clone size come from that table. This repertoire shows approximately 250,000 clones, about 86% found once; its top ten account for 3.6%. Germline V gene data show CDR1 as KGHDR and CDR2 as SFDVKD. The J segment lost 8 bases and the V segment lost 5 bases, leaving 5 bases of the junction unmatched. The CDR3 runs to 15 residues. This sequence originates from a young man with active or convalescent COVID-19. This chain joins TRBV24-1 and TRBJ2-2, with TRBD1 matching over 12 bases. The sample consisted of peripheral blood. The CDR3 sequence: CATSGGQGARGELFF. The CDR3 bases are TGTGCCACCAGTGGGGGACAGGGGGCGCGTGGGGAGCTGTTTTTT.